This is a list of T cell receptor beta chains from one sample in a study of STAT3 mutations in large granular lymphocyte leukemia. Produced via immunoSEQ multiplex PCR; TCRdb's table is partial and in-frame only. This repertoire shows fewer than 9,500 clones, roughly 70% found once; its top ten account for roughly 25%. Sample: peripheral blood mononuclear cells. The receptors here all came from a woman aged 40 to 50 with T-cell large granular lymphocyte leukemia. Some clones in this sample may be carry-over from other donors' samples. Each CDR3 is given with its conserved first and last residue. Fields, in order: D gene, V gene, clone size, J gene, CDR3 DNA, CDR3 protein. D genes are given only for firm matches. The listing skips clone size in some rows; elsewhere it reads once, few, many or a size class.

>TRBD1|TRBV18|-|TRBJ1-2
TGTGCCAGCTCACCTGGACAGGTATCCTATGGCTACACCTTC
CASSPGQVSYGYTF
>-|TRBV5-1|-|TRBJ1-1
TGCGCCAGCAGTAGCGGGGGATTCGGCACTGAAGCTTTCTTT
CASSSGGFGTEAFF
>-|TRBV5-1|-|TRBJ1-1
TGCGCCAGCATCCTGGATTCAACCAACACTGAAGCTTTCTTT
CASILDSTNTEAFF
>TRBD1|TRBV5-1|-|TRBJ1-2
TGCGCCAGCTCTGGAACAGGGGTTGATGGCTACACCTTC
CASSGTGVDGYTF
>-|TRBV30|-|TRBJ1-1
TGTGCCTGGAGTCTACGCGGGCATAAGAACACTGAAGCTTTCTTT
CAWSLRGHKNTEAFF
>-|TRBV30|-|TRBJ2-1
TGTGCCTGGAAAGGGTTCCACAATGAGCAGTTCTTC
CAWKGFHNEQFF
>TRBD2|TRBV27|-|TRBJ2-1
TGTGCCAGCAGTTTATCCCTAGCGGGAAATGGCAATGAGCAGTTCTTC
CASSLSLAGNGNEQFF
>TRBD1|TRBV4-3|few|TRBJ1-5
TGCGCCAGCAGCCAAGCTCTGACAGGGAGCAATCAGCCCCAGCATTTT
CASSQALTGSNQPQHF
>TRBD1|TRBV5-4|-|TRBJ1-4
TGTGCCACGACGACAGGGGTCGGGGAAAAACTGTTTTTT
CATTTGVGEKLFF
>-|TRBV6-5|-|TRBJ2-1
TGTGCCAGCAAGCGAAGCGAGAGCTCCTACAATGAGCAGTTCTTC
CASKRSESSYNEQFF
>-|TRBV6-1|-|TRBJ2-7
TGTGCCAGCAGTGAAGGAGGGGCGGAGCAGTACTTC
CASSEGGAEQYF
>-|TRBV5-1|-|TRBJ1-1
TGCGCCAGCAGCTTGGGACTTGCGGCTTTCTTT
CASSLGLAAFF
>TRBD2|TRBV30|-|TRBJ2-3
TGTGCCTGGGGGAAGCTAGCGGGGGGGCGGACGCAGTATTTT
CAWGKLAGGRTQYF
>-|TRBV5-4|-|TRBJ1-2
TGTGCCAGCAGCTTGTATGGGGGGCGAGGCTACACCTTC
CASSLYGGRGYTF
>-|TRBV5-1|-|TRBJ2-7
TGCGCCAGCAGCCCCCAAGGGGTGGGGGGAGAGCAGTACTTC
CASSPQGVGGEQYF
>-|TRBV5-1|-|TRBJ1-2
TGCGCCAGCAGCCTACAGGCGGGAGAGGGAGGCTACACCTTC
CASSLQAGEGGYTF
>-|TRBV6-5|-|TRBJ1-4
TGTGCCAGCTTTGACCGAGTAAATGAAAAACTGTTTTTT
CASFDRVNEKLFF
>-|TRBV30|-|TRBJ2-7
TGTGCCTGGACCAAGCACTCCGGACAAAGGAGCTACGAGCAGTACTTC
CAWTKHSGQRSYEQYF
>-|TRBV15|-|TRBJ1-5
TGTGCCACCAGCAGAGATCAGAGTTATCAGCCCCAGCATTTT
CATSRDQSYQPQHF
>-|TRBV5-1|-|TRBJ2-3
TGCGCCAGCAGCTTGGGGACGACAGATACGCAGTATTTT
CASSLGTTDTQYF
>TRBD1|TRBV5-6|-|TRBJ1-2
TGTGCCAGCAGCTTGTTAGACAGGGGTAACTATGGCTACACCTTC
CASSLLDRGNYGYTF
>-|TRBV6-5|-|TRBJ2-5
TGTGCCAGCAGTTACTCGGCGGGGGAGACCCAGTACTTC
CASSYSAGETQYF
>-|TRBV18|-|TRBJ2-1
TGTGCCAGCTCACCCCGGGACCCGGGGCAGTTCTTC
CASSPRDPGQFF
>-|TRBV6-5|few|TRBJ1-2
TGTGCCAGCAGGGCAGTGGGGGGCTTTGGCTACACCTTC
CASRAVGGFGYTF
>TRBD2|TRBV5-1|once|TRBJ2-1
TGCGCCAGCAGAGCTAGCGGGAGATACAATGAGCAGTTCTTC
CASRASGRYNEQFF
>TRBD2|TRBV4-1|-|TRBJ2-5
TGCGCCAGCAGCCAATATAGCGGGGCCCGCCCCGAGACCCAGTACTTC
CASSQYSGARPETQYF
>-|TRBV5-4|-|TRBJ2-7
TGTGCCAGCAGCCCCGGACTGGAGCAGTACTTC
CASSPGLEQYF
>-|TRBV6-5|-|TRBJ1-5
TGTGCCAGCAGTTTTGGGGGGAGTCAGCCCCAGCATTTT
CASSFGGSQPQHF